This T cell receptor beta chain originates from a study of blood T cell repertoires in COVID-19. Study-wide background: Acute and convalescent COVID-19 samples came from the United States, Italy and Spain. In each case, the material was cDNA or gDNA derived from T cells, B-cell-depleted T cells, or PBMCs.

Per the study methods: By means of reference gene primer amplification, nucleated cell counts were estimated. Produced via immunoSEQ multiplex PCR; TCRdb's table is partial and in-frame only. Clonal size and the V and J genes are those of that table, whereas D and trimming came from the DNA. The sample includes about 200,000 clones, approximately 91% of them seen just once. This CDR3 region has 15 residues. V was clipped by 5 bases and J by 4 bases; unmatched bases: 5. Germline V CDR1 and CDR2: MNHEY, SVGAGI. Material: peripheral blood. The chain is built from TRBV6-5 and TRBJ2-2, with 9 bases matching TRBD2. The clonotype was recovered from a man aged 40-50 years with acute or convalescent COVID-19. CDR3 nucleotides: TGTGCCAGCAGTCAGCTAGCGGGAATCACCGGGGAGCTGTTTTTT. Protein sequence: CASSQLAGITGELFF.